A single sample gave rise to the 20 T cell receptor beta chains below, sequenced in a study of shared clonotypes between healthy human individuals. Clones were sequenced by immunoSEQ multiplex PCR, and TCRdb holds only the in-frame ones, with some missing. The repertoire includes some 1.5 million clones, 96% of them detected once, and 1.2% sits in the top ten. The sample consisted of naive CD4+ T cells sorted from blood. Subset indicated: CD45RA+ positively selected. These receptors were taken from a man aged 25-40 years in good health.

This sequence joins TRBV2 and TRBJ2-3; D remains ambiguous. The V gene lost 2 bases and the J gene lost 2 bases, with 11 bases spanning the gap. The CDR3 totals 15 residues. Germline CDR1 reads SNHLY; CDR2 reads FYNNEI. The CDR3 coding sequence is TGTGCCAGCAGTGAAAAGGGTACCGACACAGATACGCAGTATTTT. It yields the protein CASSEKGTDTDTQYF.

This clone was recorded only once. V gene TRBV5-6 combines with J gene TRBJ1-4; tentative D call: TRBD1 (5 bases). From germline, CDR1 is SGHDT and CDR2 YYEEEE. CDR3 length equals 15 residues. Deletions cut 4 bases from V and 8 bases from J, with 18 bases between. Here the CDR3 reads CASSVRQIVGEKLFF. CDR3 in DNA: TGTGCCAGCAGCGTCCGACAGATAGTGGGGGAAAAACTGTTTTTT. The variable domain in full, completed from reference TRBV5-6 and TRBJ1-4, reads DAGVTQSPTHLIKTRGQQVTLRCSPKSGHDTVSWYQQALGQGPQFIFQYYEEEERQRGNFPDRFSGHQFPNYSSELNVNALLLGDSALYLCASSVRQIVGEKLFFGSGTQLSVL.

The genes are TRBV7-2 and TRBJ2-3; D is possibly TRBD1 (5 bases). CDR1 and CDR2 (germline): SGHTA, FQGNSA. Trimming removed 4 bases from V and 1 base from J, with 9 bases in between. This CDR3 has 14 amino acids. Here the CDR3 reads CASSSRTRTDTQYF. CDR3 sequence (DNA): TGTGCCAGCAGCTCAAGGACACGCACAGATACGCAGTATTTT.

The CDR3 loop reads CASTPDSNYGYTF. As DNA, the CDR3 is TGTGCCAGCACTCCTGACAGCAACTATGGCTACACCTTC. The gene calls are TRBV9 and TRBJ1-2; tentatively, D is TRBD1 (5 bases). Trimming removed 6 bases at V and 2 bases at J, with 11 bases between. This CDR3 spans 13 amino acids. The germline V gene has CDR1 SGDLS and CDR2 YYNGEE.

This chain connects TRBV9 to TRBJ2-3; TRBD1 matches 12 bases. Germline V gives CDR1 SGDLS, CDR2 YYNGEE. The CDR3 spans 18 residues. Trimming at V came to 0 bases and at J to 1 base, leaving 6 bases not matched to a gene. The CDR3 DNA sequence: TGTGCCAGCAGCGTAGGGGACAGGGGGCTTCCACGCACAGATACGCAGTATTTT. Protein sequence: CASSVGDRGLPRTDTQYF.

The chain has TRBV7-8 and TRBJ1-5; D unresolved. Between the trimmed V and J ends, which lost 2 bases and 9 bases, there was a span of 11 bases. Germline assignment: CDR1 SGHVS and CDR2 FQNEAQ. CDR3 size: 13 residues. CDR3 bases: TGTGCCAGCAGCTTAAGAGGGCGAGGGCCCCAGCATTTT. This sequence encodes CASSLRGRGPQHF. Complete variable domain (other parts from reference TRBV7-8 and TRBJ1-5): GAGVSQSPRYKVAKRGQDVALRCDPISGHVSLFWYQQALGQGPEFLTYFQNEAQLDKSGLPSDRFFAERPEGSVSTLKIQRTQQEDSAVYLCASSLRGRGPQHFGDGTRLSIL.

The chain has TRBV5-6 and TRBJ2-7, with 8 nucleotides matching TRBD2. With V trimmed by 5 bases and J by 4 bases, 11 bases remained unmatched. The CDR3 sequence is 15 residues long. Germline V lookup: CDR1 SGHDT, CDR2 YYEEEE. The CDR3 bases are TGTGCCAGCAGAGGCGTAGGTACGGGAGGGTACGAGCAGTACTTC. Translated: CASRGVGTGGYEQYF.

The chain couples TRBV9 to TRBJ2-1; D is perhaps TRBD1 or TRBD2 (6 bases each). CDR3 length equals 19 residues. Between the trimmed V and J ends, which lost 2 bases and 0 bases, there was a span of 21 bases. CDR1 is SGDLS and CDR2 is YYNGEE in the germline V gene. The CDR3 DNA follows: TGTGCCAGCAGCGTGGGCAGGATGACTAGGGGGAGCTCCTACAATGAGCAGTTCTTC. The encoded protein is CASSVGRMTRGSSYNEQFF.

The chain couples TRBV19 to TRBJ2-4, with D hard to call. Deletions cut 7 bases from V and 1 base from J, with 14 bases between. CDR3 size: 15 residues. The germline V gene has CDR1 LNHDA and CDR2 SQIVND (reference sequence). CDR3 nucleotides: TGTGCCAGTACCCCGACCCTTAGGGCCAAAAACATTCAGTACTTC. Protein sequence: CASTPTLRAKNIQYF.

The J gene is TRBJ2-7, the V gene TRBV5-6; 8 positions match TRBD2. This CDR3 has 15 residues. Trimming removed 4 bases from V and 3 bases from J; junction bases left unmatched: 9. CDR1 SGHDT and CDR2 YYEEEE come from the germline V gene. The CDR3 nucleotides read TGTGCCAGCAGCCCCTCCGGGACTAGACTCTACGAGCAGTACTTC. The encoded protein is CASSPSGTRLYEQYF.

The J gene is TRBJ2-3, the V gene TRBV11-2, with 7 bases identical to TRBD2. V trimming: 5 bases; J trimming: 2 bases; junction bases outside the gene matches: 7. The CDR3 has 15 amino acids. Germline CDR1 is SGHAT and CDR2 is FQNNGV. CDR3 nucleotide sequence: TGTGCCAGCAGCGAAAGCGGGACTTCCACAGATACGCAGTATTTT. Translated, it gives CASSESGTSTDTQYF.

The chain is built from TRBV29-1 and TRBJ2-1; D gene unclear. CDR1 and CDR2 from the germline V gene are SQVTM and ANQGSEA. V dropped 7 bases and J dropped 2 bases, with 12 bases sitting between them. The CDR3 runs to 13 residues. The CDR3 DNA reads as TGCAGCGCGGGTCAGGTCGCCTACAATGAGCAGTTCTTC. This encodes CSAGQVAYNEQFF.

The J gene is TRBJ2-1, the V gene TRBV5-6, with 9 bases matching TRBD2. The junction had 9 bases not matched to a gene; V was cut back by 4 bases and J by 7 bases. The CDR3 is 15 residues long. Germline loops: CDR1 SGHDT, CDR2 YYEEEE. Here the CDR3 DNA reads TGTGCCAGCAGCGGCCTTAGCGGGAGTGGGAATGAGCAGTTCTTC. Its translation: CASSGLSGSGNEQFF. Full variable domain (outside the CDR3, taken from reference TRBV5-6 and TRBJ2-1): DAGVTQSPTHLIKTRGQQVTLRCSPKSGHDTVSWYQQALGQGPQFIFQYYEEEERQRGNFPDRFSGHQFPNYSSELNVNALLLGDSALYLCASSGLSGSGNEQFFGPGTRLTVL.

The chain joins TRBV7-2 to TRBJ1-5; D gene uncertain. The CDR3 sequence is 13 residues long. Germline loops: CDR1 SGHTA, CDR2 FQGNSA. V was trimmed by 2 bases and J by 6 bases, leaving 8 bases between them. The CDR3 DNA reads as TGTGCCAGCAGCTTACCCGCGTCTCAGCCCCAGCATTTT. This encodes CASSLPASQPQHF.

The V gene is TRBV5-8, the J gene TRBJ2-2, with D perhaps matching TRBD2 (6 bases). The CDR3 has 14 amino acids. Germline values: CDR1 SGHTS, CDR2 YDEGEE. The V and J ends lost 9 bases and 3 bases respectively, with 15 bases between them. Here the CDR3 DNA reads TGTGCCACCGGGGCTAGCGCATACACCGGGGAGCTGTTTTTT. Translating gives CATGASAYTGELFF.

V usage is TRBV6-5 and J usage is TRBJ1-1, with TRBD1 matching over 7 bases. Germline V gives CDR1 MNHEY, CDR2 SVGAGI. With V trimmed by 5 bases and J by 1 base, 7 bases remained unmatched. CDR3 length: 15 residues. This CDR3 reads CASSRRGMKNTEAFF. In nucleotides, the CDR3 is TGTGCCAGCAGTCGCAGGGGGATGAAGAACACTGAAGCTTTCTTT.

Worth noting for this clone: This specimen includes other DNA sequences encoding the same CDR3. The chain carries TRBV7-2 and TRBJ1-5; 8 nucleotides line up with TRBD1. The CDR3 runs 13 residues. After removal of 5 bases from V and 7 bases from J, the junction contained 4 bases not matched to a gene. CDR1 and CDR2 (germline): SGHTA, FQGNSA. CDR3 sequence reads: CASSIQGDQPQHF. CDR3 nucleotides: TGTGCCAGCAGCATACAGGGGGACCAGCCCCAGCATTTT.

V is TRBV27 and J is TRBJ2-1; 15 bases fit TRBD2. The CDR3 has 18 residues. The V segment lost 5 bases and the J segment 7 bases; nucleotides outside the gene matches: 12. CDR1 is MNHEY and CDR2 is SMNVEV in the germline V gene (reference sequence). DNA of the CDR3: TGTGCCAGCAGTGTATGGACTGGAGGACTAGCGGGAGGGAATGAGCAGTTCTTC. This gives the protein CASSVWTGGLAGGNEQFF.

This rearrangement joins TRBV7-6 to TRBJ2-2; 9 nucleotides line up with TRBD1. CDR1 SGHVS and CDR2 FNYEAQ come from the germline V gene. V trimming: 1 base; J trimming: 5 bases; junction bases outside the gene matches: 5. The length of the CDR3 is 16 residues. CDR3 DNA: TGTGCCAGCAGCTTAGTCCCGGGACAGGGAACCGGGGAGCTGTTTTTT. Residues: CASSLVPGQGTGELFF.

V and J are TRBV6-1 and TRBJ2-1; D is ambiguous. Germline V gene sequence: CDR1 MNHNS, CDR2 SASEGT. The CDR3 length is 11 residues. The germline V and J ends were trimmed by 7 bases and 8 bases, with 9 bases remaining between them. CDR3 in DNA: TGTGCCAGCAATTTGCTCGATGAGCAGTTCTTC. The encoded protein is CASNLLDEQFF.